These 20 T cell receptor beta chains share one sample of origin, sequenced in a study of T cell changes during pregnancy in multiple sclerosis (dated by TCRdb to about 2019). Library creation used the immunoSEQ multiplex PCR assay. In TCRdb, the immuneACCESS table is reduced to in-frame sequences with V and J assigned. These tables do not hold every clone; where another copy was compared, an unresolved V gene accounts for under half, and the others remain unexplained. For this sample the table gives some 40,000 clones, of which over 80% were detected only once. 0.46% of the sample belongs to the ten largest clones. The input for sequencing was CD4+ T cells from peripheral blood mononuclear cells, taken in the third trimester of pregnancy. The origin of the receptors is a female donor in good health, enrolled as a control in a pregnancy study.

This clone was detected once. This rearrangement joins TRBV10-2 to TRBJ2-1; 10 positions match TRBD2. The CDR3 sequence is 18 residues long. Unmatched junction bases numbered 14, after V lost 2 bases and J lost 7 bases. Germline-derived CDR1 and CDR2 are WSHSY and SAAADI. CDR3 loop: CASSEPGTAGGRGNEQFF. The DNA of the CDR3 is TGCGCCAGCAGTGAGCCGGGCACAGCGGGGGGGCGAGGGAATGAGCAGTTCTTC.

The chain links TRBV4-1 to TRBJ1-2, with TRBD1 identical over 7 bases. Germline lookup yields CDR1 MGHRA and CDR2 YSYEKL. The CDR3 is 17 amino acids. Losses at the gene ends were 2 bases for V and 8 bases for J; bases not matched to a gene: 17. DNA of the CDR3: TGCGCCAGCAGCCAACCGGTTAGGGGGCGCGACGGTAGAGGCTACACCTTC. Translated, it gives CASSQPVRGRDGRGYTF.

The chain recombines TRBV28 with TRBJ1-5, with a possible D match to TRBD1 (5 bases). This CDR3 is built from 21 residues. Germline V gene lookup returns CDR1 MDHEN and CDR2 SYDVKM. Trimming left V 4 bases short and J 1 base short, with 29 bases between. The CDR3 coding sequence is TGTGCCAGCAGTTCGGGTGGACCTTGGGGGGATAGATGGGGAAGCAATCAGCCCCAGCATTTT. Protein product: CASSSGGPWGDRWGSNQPQHF.

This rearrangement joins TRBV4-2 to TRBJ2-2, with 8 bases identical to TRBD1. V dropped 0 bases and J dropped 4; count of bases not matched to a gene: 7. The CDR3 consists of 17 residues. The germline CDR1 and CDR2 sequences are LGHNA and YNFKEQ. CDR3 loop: CASSQDPPGQVTGELFF. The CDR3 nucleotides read TGTGCCAGCAGCCAAGATCCCCCGGGACAGGTCACCGGGGAGCTGTTTTTT.

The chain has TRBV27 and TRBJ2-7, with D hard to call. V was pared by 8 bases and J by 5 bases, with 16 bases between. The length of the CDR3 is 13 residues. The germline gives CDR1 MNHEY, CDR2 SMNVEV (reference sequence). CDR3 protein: CASGRLQTDEQYF. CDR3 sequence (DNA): TGTGCCAGCGGCAGACTCCAAACCGACGAGCAGTACTTC.

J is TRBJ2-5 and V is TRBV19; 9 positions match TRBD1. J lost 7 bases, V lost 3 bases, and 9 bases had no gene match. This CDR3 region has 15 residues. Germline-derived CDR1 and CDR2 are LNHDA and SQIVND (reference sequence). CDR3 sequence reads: CASSISGQGYRTQYF. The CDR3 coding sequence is TGTGCCAGTAGTATCAGTGGACAGGGGTATCGGACCCAGTACTTC.

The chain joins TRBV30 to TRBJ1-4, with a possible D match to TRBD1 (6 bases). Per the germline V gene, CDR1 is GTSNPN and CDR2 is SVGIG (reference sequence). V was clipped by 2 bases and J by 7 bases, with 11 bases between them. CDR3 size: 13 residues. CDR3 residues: CAWSQGHGEKLFF. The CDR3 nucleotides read TGTGCCTGGAGTCAGGGGCATGGTGAAAAACTGTTTTTT. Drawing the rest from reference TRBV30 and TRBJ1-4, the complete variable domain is SQTIHQWPATLVQPVGSPLSLECTVEGTSNPNLYWYRQAAGRGLQLLFYSVGIGQISSEVPQNLSASRPQDRQFILSSKKLLLSDSGFYLCAWSQGHGEKLFFGSGTQLSVL.

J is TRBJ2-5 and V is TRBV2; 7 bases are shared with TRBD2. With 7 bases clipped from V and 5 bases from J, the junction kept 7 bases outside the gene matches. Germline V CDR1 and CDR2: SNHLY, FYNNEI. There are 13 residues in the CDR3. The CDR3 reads CASTPGGSETQYF. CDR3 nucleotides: TGTGCCAGCACCCCCGGGGGGTCGGAGACCCAGTACTTC. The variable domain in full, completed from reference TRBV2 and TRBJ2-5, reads EPEVTQTPSHQVTQMGQEVILRCVPISNHLYFYWYRQILGQKVEFLVSFYNNEISEKSEIFDDQFSVERPDGSNFTLKIRSTKLEDSAMYFCASTPGGSETQYFGPGTRLLVL.

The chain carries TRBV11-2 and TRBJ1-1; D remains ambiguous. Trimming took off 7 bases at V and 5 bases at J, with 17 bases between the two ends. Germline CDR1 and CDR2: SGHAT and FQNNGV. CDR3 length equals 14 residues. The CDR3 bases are TGTGCCAGCACTGAGTGGAGGGCGGGAACTGAAGCTTTCTTT. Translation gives CASTEWRAGTEAFF.

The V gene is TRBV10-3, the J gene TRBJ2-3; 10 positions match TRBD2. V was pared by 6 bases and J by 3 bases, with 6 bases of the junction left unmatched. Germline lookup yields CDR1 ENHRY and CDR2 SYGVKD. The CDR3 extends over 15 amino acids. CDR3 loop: CAIREREGPTDTQYF. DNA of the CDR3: TGTGCCATCAGGGAGCGGGAGGGCCCTACAGATACGCAGTATTTT.

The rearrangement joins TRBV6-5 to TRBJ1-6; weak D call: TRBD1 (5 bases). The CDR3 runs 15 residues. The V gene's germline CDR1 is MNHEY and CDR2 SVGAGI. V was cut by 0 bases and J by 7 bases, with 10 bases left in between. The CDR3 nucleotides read TGTGCCAGCAGTTACTCGAGGGAGGGGAATTCACCCCTCCACTTT. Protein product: CASSYSREGNSPLHF.

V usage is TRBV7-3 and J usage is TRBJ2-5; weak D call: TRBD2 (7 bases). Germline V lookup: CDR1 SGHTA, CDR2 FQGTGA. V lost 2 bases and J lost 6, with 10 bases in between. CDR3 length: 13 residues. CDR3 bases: TGTGCCAGCAGCTTAGAGGGGGGGAAGACCCAGTACTTC. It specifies CASSLEGGKTQYF.

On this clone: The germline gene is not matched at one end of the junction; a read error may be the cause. The CDR3 sequence: CASSETSHEQFF. As DNA, the CDR3 is TGTGCTAGCAGCGAGACTAGCCATGAGCAGTTCTTC. V and J are TRBV7-7 and TRBJ2-1, with 7 bases fitting TRBD2. Germline-derived CDR1 and CDR2 are SSHAT and FNYEAQ (reference sequence). The CDR3 is 12 amino acids.

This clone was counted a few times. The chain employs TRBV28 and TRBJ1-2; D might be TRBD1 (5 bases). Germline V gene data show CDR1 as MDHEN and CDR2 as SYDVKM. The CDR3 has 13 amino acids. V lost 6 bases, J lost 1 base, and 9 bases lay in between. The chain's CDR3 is CASRQANNYGYTF. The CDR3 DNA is TGTGCCAGCAGACAGGCAAATAACTATGGCTACACCTTC.

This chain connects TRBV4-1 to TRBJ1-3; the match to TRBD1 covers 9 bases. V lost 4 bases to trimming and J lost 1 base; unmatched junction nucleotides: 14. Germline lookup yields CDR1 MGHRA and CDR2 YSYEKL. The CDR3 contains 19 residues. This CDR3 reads CASSRIEADRGSSGNTIYF. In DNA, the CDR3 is TGCGCCAGCAGCCGAATAGAGGCGGACAGGGGTTCTTCTGGAAACACCATATATTTT.

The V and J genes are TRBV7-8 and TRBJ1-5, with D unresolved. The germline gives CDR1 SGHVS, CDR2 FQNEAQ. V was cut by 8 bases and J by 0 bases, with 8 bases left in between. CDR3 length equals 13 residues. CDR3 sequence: CASGPYSNQPQHF. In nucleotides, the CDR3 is TGTGCCAGCGGGCCATATAGCAATCAGCCCCAGCATTTT.

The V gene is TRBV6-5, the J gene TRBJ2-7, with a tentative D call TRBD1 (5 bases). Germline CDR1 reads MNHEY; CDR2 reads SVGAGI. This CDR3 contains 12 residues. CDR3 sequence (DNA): TGTGCAACCCACGCAGGGCGGTACGAGCAGTACTTC. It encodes CATHAGRYEQYF.

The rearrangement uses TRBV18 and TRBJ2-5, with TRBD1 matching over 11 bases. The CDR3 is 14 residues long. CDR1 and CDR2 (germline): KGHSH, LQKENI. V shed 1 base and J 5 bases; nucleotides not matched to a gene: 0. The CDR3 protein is CASSPRTGGETQYF. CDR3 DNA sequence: TGTGCCAGCTCACCACGGACAGGGGGCGAGACCCAGTACTTC. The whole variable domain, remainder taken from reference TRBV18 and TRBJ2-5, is NAGVMQNPRHLVRRRGQEARLRCSPMKGHSHVYWYRQLPEEGLKFMVYLQKENIIDESGMPKERFSAEFPKEGPSILRIQQVVRGDSAAYFCASSPRTGGETQYFGPGTRLLVL.

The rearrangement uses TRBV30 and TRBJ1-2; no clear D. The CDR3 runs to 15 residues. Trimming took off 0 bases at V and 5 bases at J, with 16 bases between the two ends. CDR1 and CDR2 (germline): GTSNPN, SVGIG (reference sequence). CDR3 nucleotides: TGTGCCTGGAGTGTTACCCCGCGGGGAGGGTATGGCTACACCTTC. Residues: CAWSVTPRGGYGYTF. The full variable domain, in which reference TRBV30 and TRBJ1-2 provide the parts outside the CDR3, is SQTIHQWPATLVQPVGSPLSLECTVEGTSNPNLYWYRQAAGRGLQLLFYSVGIGQISSEVPQNLSASRPQDRQFILSSKKLLLSDSGFYLCAWSVTPRGGYGYTFGSGTRLTVV.

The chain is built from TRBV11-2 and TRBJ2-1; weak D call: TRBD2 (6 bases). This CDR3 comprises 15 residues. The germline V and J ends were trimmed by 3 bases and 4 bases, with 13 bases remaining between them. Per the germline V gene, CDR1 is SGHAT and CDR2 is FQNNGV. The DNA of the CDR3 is TGTGCCAGCAGCTTCTTAGGGACTCAATACAATGAGCAGTTCTTC. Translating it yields CASSFLGTQYNEQFF. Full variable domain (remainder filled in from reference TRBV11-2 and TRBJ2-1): EAGVAQSPRYKIIEKRQSVAFWCNPISGHATLYWYQQILGQGPKLLIQFQNNGVVDDSQLPKDRFSAERLKGVDSTLKIQPAKLEDSAVYLCASSFLGTQYNEQFFGPGTRLTVL.